The entry below gives a single TCR beta chain sequence along with its context. Its antigen is unidentified. Here immunoSEQ multiplex PCR was the method, and the copy in TCRdb shows in-frame clones only, minus some. The sample records 55,000 to 80,000 clones, about 90% being singletons. V shed 4 bases and J shed 8 bases, with 10 bases lying between them. Germline V gene lookup returns CDR1 MNHEY and CDR2 SMNVEV (reference sequence). This CDR3 is built from 12 residues. The data originate from a study of OX40 agonist ivuxolimab in advanced cancers. Study-level background: Eligibility admitted prior anti-PD-1, anti-PD-L1 or anti-CTLA-4 therapy; 35% to 40% had some. Three patients responded partially, comprising one with hepatocellular carcinoma and two with cutaneous melanoma. Findings and limits, study-wide: Specificity for antigen went undetermined in the expanded peripheral T cells. Expanded clones belonging to CD8+ T cells outnumbered, on average, those of CD4+.

The rearrangement links TRBV27 to TRBJ2-3, with D maybe TRBD2 (6 bases). Sequenced material: CD4+ or CD8+ T cells sorted from blood, taken in a trial of the OX40 agonist ivuxolimab. This clonotype was obtained from an adult with an advanced solid tumor such as melanoma, head and neck, liver or kidney cancer. The CDR3, as DNA: TGTGCCAGCAGTTCCGTGGGGGGTACGCAGTATTTT. It specifies CASSSVGGTQYF.